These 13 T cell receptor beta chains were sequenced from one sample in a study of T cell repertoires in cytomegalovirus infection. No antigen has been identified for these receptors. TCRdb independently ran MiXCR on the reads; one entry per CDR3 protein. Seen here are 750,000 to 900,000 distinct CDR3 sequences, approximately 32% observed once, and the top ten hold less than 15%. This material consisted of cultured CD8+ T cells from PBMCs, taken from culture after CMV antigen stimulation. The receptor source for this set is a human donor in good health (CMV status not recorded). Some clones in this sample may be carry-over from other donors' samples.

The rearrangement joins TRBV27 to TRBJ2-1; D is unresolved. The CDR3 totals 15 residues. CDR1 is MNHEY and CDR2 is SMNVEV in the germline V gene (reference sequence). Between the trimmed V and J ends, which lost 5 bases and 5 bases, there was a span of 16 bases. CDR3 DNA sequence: TGTGCCAGCAGTCGTATTCCGACACTCGACAATGAGCAGTTCTTC. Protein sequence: CASSRIPTLDNEQFF.

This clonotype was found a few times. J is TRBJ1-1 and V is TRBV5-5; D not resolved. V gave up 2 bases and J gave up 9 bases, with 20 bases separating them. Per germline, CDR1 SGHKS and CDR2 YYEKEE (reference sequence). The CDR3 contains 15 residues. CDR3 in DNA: TGTGCCAGCAGCTTCGTTCCGGACGCCTCCACCCAAGCTTTCTTT. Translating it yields CASSFVPDASTQAFF.

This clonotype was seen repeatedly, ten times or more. In DNA form, the CDR3 reads TGTGCCAGCAGCCACGGGGACCTGACCTACAATGAGCAGTTCTTC. Translated: CASSHGDLTYNEQFF. The chain is built from TRBV7-6 and TRBJ2-1; D is tentatively TRBD1 or TRBD2 (5 bases each). Germline V gene lookup returns CDR1 SGHVS and CDR2 FNYEAQ. The length of the CDR3 is 15 residues. Trimming took off 5 bases at V and 2 bases at J, with 13 bases between the two ends.

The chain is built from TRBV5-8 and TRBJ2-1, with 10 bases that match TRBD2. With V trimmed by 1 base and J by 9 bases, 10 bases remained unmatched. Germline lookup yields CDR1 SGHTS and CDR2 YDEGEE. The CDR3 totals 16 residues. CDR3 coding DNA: TGTGCCAGCAGCTTGTGGGTACTAGCGGGATTCGGTGAGCAGTTCTTC. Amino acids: CASSLWVLAGFGEQFF.

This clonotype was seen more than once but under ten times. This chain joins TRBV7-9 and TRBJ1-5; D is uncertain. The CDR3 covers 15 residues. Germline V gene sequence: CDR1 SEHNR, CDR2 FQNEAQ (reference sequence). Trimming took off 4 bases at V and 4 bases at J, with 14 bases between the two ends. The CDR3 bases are TGTGCCAGCAGCTATGGTGGACTGAATAATCAGCCCCAGCATTTT. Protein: CASSYGGLNNQPQHF.

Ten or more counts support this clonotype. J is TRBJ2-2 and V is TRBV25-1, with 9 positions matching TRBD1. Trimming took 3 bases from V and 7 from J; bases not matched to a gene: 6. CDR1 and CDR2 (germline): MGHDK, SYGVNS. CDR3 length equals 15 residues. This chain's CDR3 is CASSDNRGQGGELFF. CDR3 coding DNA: TGTGCCAGCAGTGACAACAGGGGGCAGGGCGGGGAGCTGTTTTTT.

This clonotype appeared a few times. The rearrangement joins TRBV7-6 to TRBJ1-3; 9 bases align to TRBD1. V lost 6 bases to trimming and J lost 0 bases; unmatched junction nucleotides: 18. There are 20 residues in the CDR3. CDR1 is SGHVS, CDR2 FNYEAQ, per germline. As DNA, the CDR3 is TGTGCCAGCAGTTCTGGACAGGGGCGAATCCCAGGCTACTCTGGAAACACCATATATTTT. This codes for CASSSGQGRIPGYSGNTIYF.

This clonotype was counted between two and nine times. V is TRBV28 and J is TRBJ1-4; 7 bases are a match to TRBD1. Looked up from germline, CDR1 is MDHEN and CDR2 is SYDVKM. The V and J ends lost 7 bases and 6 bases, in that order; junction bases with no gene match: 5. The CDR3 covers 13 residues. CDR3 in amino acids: CASTAGGDEKLFF. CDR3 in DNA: TGTGCCAGCACCGCAGGGGGGGATGAAAAACTGTTTTTT.

The CDR3 DNA follows: TGTGCCAGCAGTTACAATGGGGGCAAGAACACTGAAGCTTTCTTT. Residues: CASSYNGGKNTEAFF. The chain is built from TRBV6-1 and TRBJ1-1; D possibly corresponds to TRBD1 (6 bases). The V gene lost 5 bases and the J gene lost 1 base, with 14 bases spanning the gap. There are 15 residues in the CDR3. Germline CDR1 MNHNS, CDR2 SASEGT.

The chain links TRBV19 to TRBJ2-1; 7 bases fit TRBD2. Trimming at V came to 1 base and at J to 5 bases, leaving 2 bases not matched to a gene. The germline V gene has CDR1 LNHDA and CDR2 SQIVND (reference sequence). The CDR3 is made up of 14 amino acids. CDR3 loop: CASSIAGGNNEQFF. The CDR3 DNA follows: TGTGCCAGTAGTATAGCGGGGGGAAACAATGAGCAGTTCTTC.

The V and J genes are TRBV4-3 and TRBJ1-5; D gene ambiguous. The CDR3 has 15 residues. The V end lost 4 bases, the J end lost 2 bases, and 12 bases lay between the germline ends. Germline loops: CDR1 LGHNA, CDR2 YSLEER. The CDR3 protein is CASSLHMGGNQPQHF. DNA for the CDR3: TGCGCCAGCAGCCTTCACATGGGAGGCAATCAGCCCCAGCATTTT.

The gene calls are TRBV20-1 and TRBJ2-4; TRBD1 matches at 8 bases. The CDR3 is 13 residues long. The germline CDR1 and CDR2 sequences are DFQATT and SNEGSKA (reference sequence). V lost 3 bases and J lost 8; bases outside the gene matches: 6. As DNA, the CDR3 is TGCAGTGCTAGGTCCCAGGGGGCATACATTCAGTACTTC. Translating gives CSARSQGAYIQYF.

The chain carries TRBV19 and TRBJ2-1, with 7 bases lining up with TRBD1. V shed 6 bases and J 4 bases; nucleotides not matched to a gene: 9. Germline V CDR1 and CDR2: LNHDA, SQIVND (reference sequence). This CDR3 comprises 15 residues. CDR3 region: CASSDDGQVYNEQFF. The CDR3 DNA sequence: TGTGCCAGTAGCGACGACGGACAGGTGTACAATGAGCAGTTCTTC.